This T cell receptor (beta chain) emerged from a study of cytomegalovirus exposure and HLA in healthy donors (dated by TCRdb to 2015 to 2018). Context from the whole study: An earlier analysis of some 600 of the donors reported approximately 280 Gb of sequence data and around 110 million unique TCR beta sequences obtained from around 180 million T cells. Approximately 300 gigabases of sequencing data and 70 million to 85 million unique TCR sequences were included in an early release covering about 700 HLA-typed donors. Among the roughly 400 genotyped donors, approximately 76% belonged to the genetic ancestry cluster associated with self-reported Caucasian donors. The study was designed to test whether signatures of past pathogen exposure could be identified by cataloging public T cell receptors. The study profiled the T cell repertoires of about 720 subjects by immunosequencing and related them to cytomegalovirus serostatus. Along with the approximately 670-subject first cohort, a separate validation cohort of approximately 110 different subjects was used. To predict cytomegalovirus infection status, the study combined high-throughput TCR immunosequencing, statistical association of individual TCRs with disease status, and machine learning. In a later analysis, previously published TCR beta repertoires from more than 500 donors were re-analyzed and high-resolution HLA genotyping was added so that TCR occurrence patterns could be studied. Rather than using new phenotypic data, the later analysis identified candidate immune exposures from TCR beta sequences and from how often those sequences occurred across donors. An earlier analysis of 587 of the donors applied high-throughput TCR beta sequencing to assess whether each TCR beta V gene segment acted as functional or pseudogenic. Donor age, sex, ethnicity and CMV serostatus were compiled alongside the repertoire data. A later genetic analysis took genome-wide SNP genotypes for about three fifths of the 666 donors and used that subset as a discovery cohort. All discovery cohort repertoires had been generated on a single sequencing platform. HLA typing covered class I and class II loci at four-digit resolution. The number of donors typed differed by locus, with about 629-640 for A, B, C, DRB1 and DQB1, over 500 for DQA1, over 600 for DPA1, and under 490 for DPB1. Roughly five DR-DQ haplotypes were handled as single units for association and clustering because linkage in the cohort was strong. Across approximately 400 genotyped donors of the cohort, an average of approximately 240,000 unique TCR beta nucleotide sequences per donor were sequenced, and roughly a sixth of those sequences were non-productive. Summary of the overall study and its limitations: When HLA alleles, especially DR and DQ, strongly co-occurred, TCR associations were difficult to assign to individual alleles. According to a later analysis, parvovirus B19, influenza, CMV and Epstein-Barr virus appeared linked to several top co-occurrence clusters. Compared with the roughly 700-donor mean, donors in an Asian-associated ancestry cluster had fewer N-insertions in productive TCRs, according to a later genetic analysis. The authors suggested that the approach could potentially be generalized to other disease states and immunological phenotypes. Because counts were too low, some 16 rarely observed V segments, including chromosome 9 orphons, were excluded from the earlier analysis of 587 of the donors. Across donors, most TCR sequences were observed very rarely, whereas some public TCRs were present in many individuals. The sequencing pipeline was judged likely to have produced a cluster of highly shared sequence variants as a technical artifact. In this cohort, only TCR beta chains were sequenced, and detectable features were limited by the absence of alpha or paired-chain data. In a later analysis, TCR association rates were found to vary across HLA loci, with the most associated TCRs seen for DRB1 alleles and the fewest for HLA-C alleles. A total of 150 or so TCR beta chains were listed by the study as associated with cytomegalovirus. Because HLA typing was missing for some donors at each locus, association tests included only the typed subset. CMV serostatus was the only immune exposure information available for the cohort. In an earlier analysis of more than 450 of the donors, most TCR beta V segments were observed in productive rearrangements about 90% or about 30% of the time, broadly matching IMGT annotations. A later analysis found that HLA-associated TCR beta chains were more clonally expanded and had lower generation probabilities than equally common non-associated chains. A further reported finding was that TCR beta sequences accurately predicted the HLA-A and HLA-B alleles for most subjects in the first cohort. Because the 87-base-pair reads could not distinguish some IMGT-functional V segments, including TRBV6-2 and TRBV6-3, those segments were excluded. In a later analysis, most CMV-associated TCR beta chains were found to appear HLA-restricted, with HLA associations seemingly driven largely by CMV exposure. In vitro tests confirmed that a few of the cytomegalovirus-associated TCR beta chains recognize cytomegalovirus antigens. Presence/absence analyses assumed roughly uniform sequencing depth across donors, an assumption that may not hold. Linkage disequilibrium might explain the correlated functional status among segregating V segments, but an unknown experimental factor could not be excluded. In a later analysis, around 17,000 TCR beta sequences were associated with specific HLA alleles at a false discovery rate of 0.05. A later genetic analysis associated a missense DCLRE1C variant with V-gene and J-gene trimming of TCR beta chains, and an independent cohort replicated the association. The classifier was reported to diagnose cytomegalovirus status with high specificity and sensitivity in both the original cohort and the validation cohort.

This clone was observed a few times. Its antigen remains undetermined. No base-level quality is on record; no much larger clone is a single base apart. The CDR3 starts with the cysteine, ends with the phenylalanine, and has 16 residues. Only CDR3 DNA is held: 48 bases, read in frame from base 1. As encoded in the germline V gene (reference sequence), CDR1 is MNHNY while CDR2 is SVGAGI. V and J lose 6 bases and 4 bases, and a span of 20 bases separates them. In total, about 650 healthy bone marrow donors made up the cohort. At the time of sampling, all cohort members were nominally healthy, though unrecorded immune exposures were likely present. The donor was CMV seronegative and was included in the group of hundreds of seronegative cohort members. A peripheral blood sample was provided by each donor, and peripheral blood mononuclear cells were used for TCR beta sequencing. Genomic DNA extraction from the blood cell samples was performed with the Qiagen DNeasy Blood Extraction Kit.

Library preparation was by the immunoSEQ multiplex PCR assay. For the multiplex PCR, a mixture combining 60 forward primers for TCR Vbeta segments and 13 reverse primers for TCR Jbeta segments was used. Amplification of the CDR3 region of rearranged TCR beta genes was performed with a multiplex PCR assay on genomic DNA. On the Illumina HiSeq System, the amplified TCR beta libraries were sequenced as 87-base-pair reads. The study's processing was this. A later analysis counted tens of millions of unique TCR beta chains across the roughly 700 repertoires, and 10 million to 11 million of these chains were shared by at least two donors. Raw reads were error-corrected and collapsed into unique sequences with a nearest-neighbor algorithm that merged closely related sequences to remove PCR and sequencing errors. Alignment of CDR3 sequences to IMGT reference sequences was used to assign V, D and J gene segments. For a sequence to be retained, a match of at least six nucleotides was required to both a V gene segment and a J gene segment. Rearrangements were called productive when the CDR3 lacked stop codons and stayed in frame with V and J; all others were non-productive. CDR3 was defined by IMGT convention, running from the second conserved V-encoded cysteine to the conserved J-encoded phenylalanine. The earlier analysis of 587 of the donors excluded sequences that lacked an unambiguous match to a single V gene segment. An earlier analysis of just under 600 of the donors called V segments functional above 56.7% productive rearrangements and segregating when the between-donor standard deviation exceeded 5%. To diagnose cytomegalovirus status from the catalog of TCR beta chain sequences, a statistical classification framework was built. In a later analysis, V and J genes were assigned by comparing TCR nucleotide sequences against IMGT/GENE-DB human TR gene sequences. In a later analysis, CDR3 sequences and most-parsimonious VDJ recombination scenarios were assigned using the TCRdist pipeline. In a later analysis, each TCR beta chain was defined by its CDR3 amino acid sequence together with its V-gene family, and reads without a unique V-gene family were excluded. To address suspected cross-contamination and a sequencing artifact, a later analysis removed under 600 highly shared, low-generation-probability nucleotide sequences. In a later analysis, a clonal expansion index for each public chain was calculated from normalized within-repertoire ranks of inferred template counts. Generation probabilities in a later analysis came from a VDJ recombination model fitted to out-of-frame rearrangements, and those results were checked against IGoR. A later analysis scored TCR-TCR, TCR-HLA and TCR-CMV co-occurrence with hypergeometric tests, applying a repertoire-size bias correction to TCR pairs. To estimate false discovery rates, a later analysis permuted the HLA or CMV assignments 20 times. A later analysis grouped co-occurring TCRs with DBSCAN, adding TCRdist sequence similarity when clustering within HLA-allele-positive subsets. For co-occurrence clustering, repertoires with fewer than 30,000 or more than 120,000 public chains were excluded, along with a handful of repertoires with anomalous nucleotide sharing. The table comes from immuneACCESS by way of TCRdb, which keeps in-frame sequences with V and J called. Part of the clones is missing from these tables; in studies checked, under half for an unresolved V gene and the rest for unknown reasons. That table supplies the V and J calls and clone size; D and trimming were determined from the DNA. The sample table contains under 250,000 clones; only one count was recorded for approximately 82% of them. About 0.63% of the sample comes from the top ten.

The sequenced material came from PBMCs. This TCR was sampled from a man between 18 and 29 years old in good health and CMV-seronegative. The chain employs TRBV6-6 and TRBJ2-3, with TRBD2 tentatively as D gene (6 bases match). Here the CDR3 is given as CASSPGPHGSADTQYF. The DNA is TGTGCCAGCAGCCCAGGCCCTCACGGGAGTGCAGATACGCAGTATTTT.